This record covers a single T cell receptor (beta chain). The record originates from a study of blood T cell repertoires in COVID-19. In the study overall: Material from acute and convalescent COVID-19 was sourced from the United States, Italy and Spain. T cells, B-cell-depleted T cells, or PBMCs provided the cDNA or gDNA that served as material.

This CDR3 has 14 amino acids. V lost 6 bases, J lost 1 base, and 0 bases stayed unmatched. Germline CDR1 is LNHDA and CDR2 is SQIVND (reference sequence). How the authors handled the data: Estimation of nucleated cell counts was performed using reference gene primer amplification. Libraries were prepared by immunoSEQ multiplex PCR; TCRdb keeps only in-frame clonotypes and omits some of them. The V and J calls and clone size are taken from that table; D and trimming were inferred from the DNA. This sample yields about 140,000 clones, of which almost 80% are seen a single time; about 3.2% belongs to the top ten. The study counted Cohort 3 donors as recovered given two negative PCRs, clearance, or symptom resolution.

Source material: PBMCs or T cells enriched from blood (not recorded which). V usage is TRBV19 and J usage is TRBJ1-1, with 12 bases identical to TRBD1. This clonotype was obtained from a woman between 50 and 59 years old who had recovered from COVID-19. This CDR3 reads CASRGQGANTEAFF. CDR3 DNA sequence: TGTGCCAGTAGGGGACAGGGGGCGAACACTGAAGCTTTCTTT.